The 14 T cell receptor beta chains given below trace back to one sample, sequenced in a study of blood T cell repertoires in COVID-19. Here immunoSEQ multiplex PCR was the method, and the copy in TCRdb shows in-frame clones only, minus some. The table has 200,000 to 250,000 clones, around 88% seen once; the top ten hold over 1.1%. The sequenced sample was peripheral blood. The receptors come from an elderly man with acute or convalescent COVID-19.

The rearrangement uses TRBV6-5 and TRBJ1-2; TRBD1 aligns across 7 bases. This CDR3 region has 14 residues. V dropped 6 bases and J dropped 2; count of bases not matched to a gene: 6. Germline V gives CDR1 MNHEY, CDR2 SVGAGI. The DNA of the CDR3 is TGTGCCAGCAGCCAAGACAGGGCAAACTATGGCTACACCTTC. The encoded protein is CASSQDRANYGYTF.

This clone was seen only once. The chain uses TRBV6-2 or TRBV6-3 and TRBJ1-2; 7 bases are shared with TRBD1. V shed 2 bases, J shed 10 bases, and the junction held 4 bases outside the gene matches. The germline gives CDR1 MNHEY, CDR2 SVGEGT. This CDR3 has 12 amino acids. The CDR3 sequence: CASSYGQGDYTF. CDR3 coding DNA: TGTGCCAGCAGTTACGGTCAGGGGGACTACACCTTC.

This chain connects TRBV12-3 or TRBV12-4 to TRBJ2-3; the match to TRBD2 covers 7 bases. J lost 0 bases, V lost 8 bases, and 2 bases had no gene match. This CDR3 spans 13 amino acids. DNA for the CDR3: TGTGCCAGCGGGGGGGTAAGCACAGATACGCAGTATTTT. Translation gives CASGGVSTDTQYF.

The V gene is TRBV6-2 or TRBV6-3, the J gene TRBJ2-2; possibly TRBD1 for D (5 bases). This CDR3 is 13 amino acids long. Germline assignment: CDR1 MNHEY and CDR2 SVGEGT. Trimming removed 6 bases at V and 5 bases at J, with 10 bases between. CDR3 DNA: TGTGCCAGCAGCCCGACAGATACCGGGGAGCTGTTTTTT. As protein: CASSPTDTGELFF.

The chain combines TRBV7-3 with TRBJ2-3; 7 bases are a match to TRBD2. In germline, CDR1 is SGHTA, CDR2 FQGTGA. This CDR3 contains 14 residues. Trimming at V came to 4 bases and at J to 2 bases, leaving 3 bases not matched to a gene. CDR3 DNA sequence: TGTGCCAGCAGCTCTAGCGGACCCACAGATACGCAGTATTTT. Translation gives CASSSSGPTDTQYF. Combining the CDR3 with reference TRBV7-3 and TRBJ2-3 gives the whole variable domain GAGVSQTPSNKVTEKGKYVELRCDPISGHTALYWYRQSLGQGPEFLIYFQGTGAADDSGLPNDRFFAVRPEGSVSTLKIQRTERGDSAVYLCASSSSGPTDTQYFGPGTRLTVL.

This chain connects TRBV9 to TRBJ2-1, with 10 bases aligning to TRBD2. The germline gives CDR1 SGDLS, CDR2 YYNGEE. CDR3 size: 15 residues. The ends lost 2 bases at V and 7 bases at J; junction bases unmatched: 6. In nucleotides, the CDR3 is TGTGCCAGCAGCGTCACTAGCGGGAATAGTAATGAGCAGTTCTTC. Translation gives CASSVTSGNSNEQFF.

The V gene is TRBV11-2, the J gene TRBJ2-1; 7 bases map to TRBD2. CDR3 length: 16 residues. J was trimmed by 0 bases and V by 3 bases; bases with no gene match: 5. Germline V gives CDR1 SGHAT, CDR2 FQNNGV. Here the CDR3 reads CASSFMGGSSYNEQFF. CDR3 nucleotides: TGTGCCAGCAGCTTCATGGGAGGGAGCTCCTACAATGAGCAGTTCTTC.

J is TRBJ2-3 and V is TRBV27, with 9 bases lining up with TRBD2. Trimming took 6 bases from V and 5 from J; bases not matched to a gene: 0. The CDR3 spans 12 residues. Germline V gives CDR1 MNHEY, CDR2 SMNVEV (reference sequence). The CDR3 region has the DNA TGTGCCAGCAGGACTAGCGGAGATACGCAGTATTTT. Translating it yields CASRTSGDTQYF.

V and J are TRBV27 and TRBJ2-3; TRBD1 aligns across 7 bases. The germline gives CDR1 MNHEY, CDR2 SMNVEV (reference sequence). CDR3 length equals 15 residues. Trimming at V came to 6 bases and at J to 0 bases, leaving 6 bases not matched to a gene. CDR3 in amino acids: CASRGQSASTDTQYF. For the CDR3, the DNA is TGTGCCAGCAGGGGACAGTCGGCTAGCACAGATACGCAGTATTTT.

V usage is TRBV4-3 and J usage is TRBJ2-3; the match to TRBD2 covers 9 bases. With V trimmed by 0 bases and J by 2 bases, 6 bases remained unmatched. Germline CDR1 and CDR2: LGHNA and YSLEER. The CDR3 runs to 17 residues. In nucleotides, the CDR3 is TGCGCCAGCAGCCAAGATCGGGCTAGCGGGGACACAGATACGCAGTATTTT. This gives the protein CASSQDRASGDTDTQYF.

Comments on this clone: Compared with germline, one end of the junction differs, possibly owing to a read error. V is TRBV14 and J is TRBJ1-1; D is perhaps TRBD1 (5 bases). The CDR3 is 9 residues long. Germline CDR1 SGHDN, CDR2 FVKESK. CDR3 DNA: TGTGCCAGCATATTTAGGGGTGGCTTT. Translation gives CASIFRGGF.

This sequence joins TRBV2 and TRBJ2-7; tentative D call: TRBD1 (5 bases). V was trimmed by 4 bases and J by 9 bases, leaving 13 bases between them. CDR1 SNHLY and CDR2 FYNNEI come from the germline V gene. This CDR3 contains 12 residues. The CDR3, as DNA: TGTGCCAGCAGTGTCGAGCAGGGAAGGCAGTACTTC. Amino acids: CASSVEQGRQYF.

The chain employs TRBV7-2 and TRBJ1-3, with 7 positions matching TRBD1. V lost 3 bases and J lost 4; bases outside the gene matches: 12. CDR3 length equals 17 residues. In germline, CDR1 is SGHTA, CDR2 FQGNSA. This CDR3 reads CASSLQPSGGLGNTIYF. The CDR3, as DNA: TGTGCCAGCAGCTTGCAACCCTCAGGGGGTCTGGGAAACACCATATATTTT.

The V call is TRBV19, the J call TRBJ2-1; D possibly corresponds to TRBD1 (6 bases). This CDR3 has 15 amino acids. Germline CDR1 reads LNHDA; CDR2 reads SQIVND (reference sequence). V was clipped by 7 bases and J by 7 bases, with 20 bases between them. CDR3 sequence reads: CASMAGRGSGNEQFF. The CDR3 nucleotides are TGTGCCAGTATGGCGGGCAGGGGCAGTGGGAATGAGCAGTTCTTC.